What follows describes a single TCR beta chain. Its antigen target is currently unknown. One base away there is no much larger clone; base qualities are not given. The sample belongs to a study of T-cell memory formation after mild COVID-19 (TCRdb year 2021). About the investigation overall: Most TCR sequence clusters were specific to one of the two donors. The cohort comprised two young, previously healthy adult volunteers, one female and one male. Longitudinal TCRalpha and TCRbeta repertoire sequencing tracked T-cell clones expanding and contracting after mild COVID-19 in two donors.

Ficoll-Paque density gradient centrifugation was the method used to isolate PBMCs. Results the study describes overall, beyond this receptor: Only two mild cases were covered by the study, and larger cohorts that include severe cases with pre-infection samples were considered necessary. From day 15 to 85, contracting clones showed balanced CD4/CD8 phenotypes, whereas a second wave of clones that expanded from day 15 to 37 leaned towards CD4+. Contracting CD4+ clones were located mainly in the CM and EM memory subsets, whereas CD8+ clones were found to be enriched in EMRA. SARS-CoV-2 specificity was not confirmed for the second-wave clones peaking on day 37. Some responding clones were found in pre-infection memory, which suggests that pre-existing cross-reactive memory T cells took part in the SARS-CoV-2 response.

V and J are truncated by 4 bases and 6 bases respectively, leaving an intervening sequence of 19 bases. CDR3 length: 16 amino acids, cysteine to phenylalanine. The CDR3 DNA has 48 bases and is translated from base 1. From the germline V gene, CDR1 is SGHTA and CDR2 is FQGNSA. Sequenced using an Illumina NovaSeq 6000. Using 5'RACE with constant-segment primers, TCRalpha and TCRbeta cDNA libraries were constructed, with sample barcodes and unique molecular identifiers added in the process. Trizol reagent was used to extract RNA from every sample. Libraries were amplified in two PCR steps, with a second sample barcode and Illumina TruSeq adapters added in the second step. Libraries were sequenced on an Illumina NovaSeq with 2 x 150 bp paired-end reads. The study's processing was this. With migec v1.2.7, reads were demultiplexed and then collapsed into UMI-guided consensus sequences. Using mixcr v2.1.11, UMI consensuses were aligned to TRA and TRB V and J templates and then assembled into clonotypes. Clonotypes were classified as expanded or contracted when called significant by both edgeR and NoisET, with noise models trained on biological replicates. edgeR calls used a false discovery rate-adjusted p below 0.01 and a log2 fold-change threshold of 1. As an exploratory analysis of dynamics, PCA with hierarchical clustering was applied to max-normalized trajectories of the 1000 most abundant clonotypes. The CD4 or CD8 phenotype of responding clones was assigned using the separately sequenced CD4+ and CD8+ repertoires. TCRdb reprocessed the public reads (quality trimming at Q25 with fastp, clone calling with MiXCR) and kept in-frame beta chains. Every entry covers one CDR3 protein and lists the most common genes and DNA from its rows. TCRdb's processing, not the authors' own work, is the source of the V and J calls. The sample yields around 200,000 distinct CDR3 sequences; roughly 10% were counted once. 2.5% to 3.5% of the sample is in the top ten clones.

Source material: PBMCs or a T cell subset sorted from them (not recorded which). The receptor was derived from a man between 18 and 29 years old who had mild COVID-19 (a few samples of this study predate the infection). The sample titles of this study are shuffled in the database, so cell type and time point are left out; the donor was told from shared clones. The rearranged chain carries TRBV7-2 and TRBJ2-1; the best D guess is TRBD2, with 7 bases matching. Here the CDR3 is given as CASSSRLWGGPNEQFF. The DNA is TGTGCCAGCAGCTCCCGACTATGGGGGGGGCCCAATGAGCAGTTCTTC. Beyond the CDR3, the reference TRBV7-2 and TRBJ2-1 genes provide the residues; the full variable domain reads: GAGVSQSPSNKVTEKGKDVELRCDPISGHTALYWYRQSLGQGLEFLIYFQGNSAPDKSGLPSDRFSAERTGGSVSTLTIQRTQQEDSAVYLCASSSRLWGGPNEQFFGPGTRLTVL.